One and the same sample provided the 23 T cell receptor beta chains below, sequenced in a study of blood T cell repertoires in COVID-19. Method: immunoSEQ multiplex PCR; TCRdb's copy keeps in-frame clones and lacks some. The sample carries 70,000 or so clones, approximately 85% recorded once. Sequencing input: peripheral blood. The source is a man older than 75 with acute or convalescent COVID-19.

The chain has TRBV30 and TRBJ1-3; D is perhaps TRBD1 (6 bases). The germline V and J ends were trimmed by 2 bases and 8 bases, with 13 bases remaining between them. CDR1 GTSNPN and CDR2 SVGIG come from the germline V gene (reference sequence). This CDR3 has 13 amino acids. Written as DNA, the CDR3 is TGTGCCTGGAGTTACAGGGTCATAGACACCATATATTTT. This translates into CAWSYRVIDTIYF.

The chain uses TRBV19 and TRBJ1-3; D ambiguous. V was trimmed by 0 bases and J by 5 bases, leaving 14 bases between them. The germline V gene has CDR1 LNHDA and CDR2 SQIVND (reference sequence). The CDR3 runs to 16 residues. This CDR3 reads CASSIDSQARRNTIYF. CDR3 nucleotide sequence: TGTGCCAGTAGTATAGATTCGCAGGCCCGAAGAAACACCATATATTTT. Complete variable domain (other parts from reference TRBV19 and TRBJ1-3): DGGITQSPKYLFRKEGQNVTLSCEQNLNHDAMYWYRQDPGQGLRLIYYSQIVNDFQKGDIAEGYSVSREKKESFPLTVTSAQKNPTAFYLCASSIDSQARRNTIYFGEGSWLTVV.

The chain combines TRBV27 with TRBJ2-3; 12 bases agree with TRBD2. J was trimmed by 0 bases and V by 5 bases; bases with no gene match: 3. Germline CDR1 and CDR2: MNHEY and SMNVEV (reference sequence). The CDR3 is made up of 16 amino acids. CDR3 sequence (DNA): TGTGCCAGCAGTCAAGGGACTAGCGGGAGCACAGATACGCAGTATTTT. Translated, it gives CASSQGTSGSTDTQYF.

The gene calls are TRBV7-9 and TRBJ1-1; TRBD1 matches at 9 bases. J was trimmed by 3 bases and V by 4 bases; bases with no gene match: 15. Germline lookup yields CDR1 SEHNR and CDR2 FQNEAQ (reference sequence). This CDR3 spans 18 amino acids. CDR3 sequence (DNA): TGTGCCAGCAGCTCCCCACTACAGGGGGCCTTGGTGGACACTGAAGCTTTCTTT. It specifies CASSSPLQGALVDTEAFF.

CDR3 bases: TGTGCCAGCAGCTTGAGGGGGTTCGCGAACACCGGGGAGCTGTTTTTT. The encoded protein is CASSLRGFANTGELFF. The genes are TRBV7-8 and TRBJ2-2; a weak D match, TRBD1 (6 bases). The CDR3 consists of 16 residues. V was trimmed by 3 bases and J by 0 bases, leaving 11 bases between them. CDR1 is SGHVS, CDR2 FQNEAQ, per germline.

As DNA, the CDR3 is TGTGCCAGTAGTACCCGGGACAGGGGGGAGTACGAGCAGTACTTC. Translating gives CASSTRDRGEYEQYF. The rearrangement uses TRBV19 and TRBJ2-7, with 11 bases matching TRBD1. There are 15 residues in the CDR3. After removal of 4 bases from V and 4 bases from J, the junction contained 6 bases not matched to a gene. Germline V gene sequence: CDR1 LNHDA, CDR2 SQIVND (reference sequence).

The chain combines TRBV28 with TRBJ2-1; 10 bases match TRBD1. V lost 6 bases, J lost 6 bases, and 8 bases stayed unmatched. Germline lookup yields CDR1 MDHEN and CDR2 SYDVKM. This CDR3 spans 15 amino acids. The CDR3 nucleotides are TGTGCCAGCAGGGGGACCGGGACAGGGGTCAATGAGCAGTTCTTC. Residues: CASRGTGTGVNEQFF.

The rearrangement uses TRBV7-9 and TRBJ1-2; 12 nucleotides match TRBD1. V shed 2 bases and J 4 bases; nucleotides not matched to a gene: 11. CDR3 length: 18 amino acids. From germline, CDR1 is SEHNR and CDR2 FQNEAQ (reference sequence). The CDR3 region has the DNA TGTGCCAGCAGCTTAAATAGTCGGGACAGGGGGCCTTTCTATGGCTACACCTTC. It is translated as CASSLNSRDRGPFYGYTF.

The rearrangement joins TRBV6-2 or TRBV6-3 to TRBJ2-2; TRBD1 agrees at 11 bases. CDR1 is MNHEY and CDR2 is SVGEGT in the germline V gene. Trimming took 4 bases from V and 5 from J; bases not matched to a gene: 6. This CDR3 has 16 residues. CDR3 amino acids: CASSLQGTGGTGELFF. The CDR3 bases are TGTGCCAGCAGTTTACAGGGGACAGGGGGAACCGGGGAGCTGTTTTTT.

This clone has just one count. This rearrangement joins TRBV11-3 to TRBJ1-4; D is unresolved. Germline CDR1 is SGHNT and CDR2 is YENEEA. Trimming cost V 3 bases and J 10 bases, with 15 bases left between them. The CDR3 is 14 amino acids. This CDR3 is CASSFNSIRGKLFF. CDR3 nucleotides: TGTGCCAGCAGCTTTAATTCCATTAGAGGAAAACTGTTTTTT. The variable domain in full, with the rest retrieved from reference TRBV11-3 and TRBJ1-4, is EAGVVQSPRYKIIEKKQPVAFWCNPISGHNTLYWYLQNLGQGPELLIRYENEEAVDDSQLPKDRFSAERLKGVDSTLKIQPAELGDSAVYLCASSFNSIRGKLFFGSGTQLSVL.

This rearrangement joins TRBV19 to TRBJ1-1, with a possible D match to TRBD1 (5 bases). The germline V gene has CDR1 LNHDA and CDR2 SQIVND (reference sequence). V was clipped by 7 bases and J by 0 bases, with 12 bases between them. CDR3 length: 14 residues. The CDR3 loop reads CASTRGYMNTEAFF. CDR3 nucleotide sequence: TGTGCCAGTACTAGGGGATACATGAACACTGAAGCTTTCTTT.

The chain links TRBV30 to TRBJ1-5; the D gene is possibly TRBD1 (6 bases). Germline-derived CDR1 and CDR2 are GTSNPN and SVGIG (reference sequence). This CDR3 spans 13 amino acids. The V and J ends lost 7 bases and 9 bases respectively, with 19 bases between them. CDR3 sequence: CAFTRDTGWPQHF. The CDR3 DNA reads TGTGCCTTCACCAGGGACACCGGATGGCCCCAGCATTTT. Full variable domain (rest looked up from reference TRBV30 and TRBJ1-5): SQTIHQWPATLVQPVGSPLSLECTVEGTSNPNLYWYRQAAGRGLQLLFYSVGIGQISSEVPQNLSASRPQDRQFILSSKKLLLSDSGFYLCAFTRDTGWPQHFGDGTRLSIL.

The genes are TRBV5-1 and TRBJ2-5; 9 bases line up with TRBD2. CDR1 is SGHRS, CDR2 YFSETQ, per germline. The CDR3 is made up of 17 amino acids. Trimming at V came to 3 bases and at J to 4 bases, leaving 13 bases not matched to a gene. CDR3 sequence (DNA): TGCGCCAGCAGCTCGGACCTTAGCGGGGGAGTTGTAGAGACCCAGTACTTC. Protein sequence: CASSSDLSGGVVETQYF.

CDR3 bases: TGCGCCAGCAGCCAGCAGGGAAGGTTGTACACCTTC. Translation: CASSQQGRLYTF. The chain has TRBV4-1 and TRBJ1-2; D may be TRBD1 (5 bases). V was clipped by 3 bases and J by 11 bases, with 13 bases between them. CDR3 size: 12 residues. The germline CDR1 and CDR2 sequences are MGHRA and YSYEKL.

The rearrangement links TRBV4-3 to TRBJ1-4; tentative D call: TRBD1 (5 bases). The V end was cut by 0 bases, the J end by 5 bases, with 13 bases between. Germline V lookup: CDR1 LGHNA, CDR2 YSLEER. CDR3 size: 16 residues. The CDR3 sequence: CASSQEGAGWNEKLFF. The CDR3 coding sequence is TGCGCCAGCAGCCAAGAAGGGGCAGGGTGGAATGAAAAACTGTTTTTT.

V and J are TRBV12-5 and TRBJ1-2; possible D gene TRBD1, 5 bases. V lost 6 bases and J lost 8, with 19 bases in between. Germline loops: CDR1 LGHNT, CDR2 FRNRAP. The CDR3 spans 14 residues. The CDR3 is CASGLLSGAGGYTF. The CDR3 region has the DNA TGTGCTAGTGGCTTGTTGAGCGGGGCGGGAGGCTACACCTTC.

In this sample, this clone turned up once. The CDR3 is CAWSVPSGFYEQYF. In nucleotides, the CDR3 is TGTGCCTGGAGTGTACCGTCAGGGTTCTACGAGCAGTACTTC. The chain links TRBV30 to TRBJ2-7; tentatively, D is TRBD1 (5 bases). Trimming stripped 0 bases from V and 3 bases from J, with 12 bases between. CDR3 length: 14 residues. The germline V gene has CDR1 GTSNPN and CDR2 SVGIG (reference sequence).

The chain uses TRBV7-8 and TRBJ2-5; D is possibly TRBD2 (6 bases). The germline gives CDR1 SGHVS, CDR2 FQNEAQ. This CDR3 comprises 15 residues. V was pared by 6 bases and J by 1 base, with 15 bases between. The CDR3 nucleotides read TGTGCCAGCAGACGCGGGACGCTAATCCAAGAGACCCAGTACTTC. Amino acids: CASRRGTLIQETQYF.

CDR3 sequence reads: CASSVYSGANVLTF. The DNA for the CDR3 is TGTGCCAGCTCAGTCTACTCTGGGGCCAACGTCCTGACTTTC. This sequence joins TRBV18 and TRBJ2-6; no clear D. The length of the CDR3 is 14 residues. The V gene's germline CDR1 is KGHSH and CDR2 LQKENI. V was shortened by 5 bases and J by 0 bases, with 5 bases between the two germline ends.

This clone has just a few counts. The chain carries TRBV15 and TRBJ1-1, with TRBD1 matching 11 bases. V gave up 1 base and J gave up 7 bases; unmatched junction bases: 8. CDR1 is LNHNV, CDR2 YYDKDF, per germline (reference sequence). CDR3 length: 16 amino acids. The CDR3 coding sequence is TGTGCCACCAGCAGAGTGGGACAGGGGGGATCACTTGAAGCTTTCTTT. Translating gives CATSRVGQGGSLEAFF.

The chain joins TRBV5-4 to TRBJ2-2; 8 nucleotides line up with TRBD2. Germline assignment: CDR1 SGHNT and CDR2 YYREEE (reference sequence). V shed 0 bases and J 7 bases; nucleotides not matched to a gene: 5. The CDR3 loop spans 15 amino acids. The CDR3 loop is CASSLVGGEDGELFF. CDR3 bases: TGTGCCAGCAGCTTGGTCGGGGGGGAAGACGGGGAGCTGTTTTTT.

This clone was seen just once. V gene TRBV24-1 combines with J gene TRBJ1-2; 7 bases match TRBD1. The CDR3 runs 13 residues. Per germline, CDR1 KGHDR and CDR2 SFDVKD. V shed 4 bases and J 6 bases; nucleotides not matched to a gene: 4. This CDR3 reads CATSEGQEDGYTF. The DNA for the CDR3 is TGTGCCACCAGTGAAGGACAGGAAGATGGCTACACCTTC.

The chain uses TRBV10-3 and TRBJ2-3; D is unclear. The CDR3 extends over 12 amino acids. Germline CDR1 is ENHRY and CDR2 is SYGVKD. Trimming took 3 bases from V and 4 from J, leaving 5 bases between them. The CDR3 DNA sequence: TGTGCCATCAGTGATTCGGCAGATACGCAGTATTTT. This encodes CAISDSADTQYF.